The rows below give T cell receptor beta chains drawn from one sample of a study of blood T cell repertoires in COVID-19. Produced via immunoSEQ multiplex PCR; TCRdb's table is partial and in-frame only. The table has around 700,000 clones, approximately 90% seen once. The material sequenced was peripheral blood. These TCRs come from a woman aged 18-29 years with acute or convalescent COVID-19. Both conserved end residues are part of each CDR3. A D gene is named only where the DNA matches it firmly.

NA | TRBV30 | CAWSVGITNYGYTF
NA | TRBV7-7 | CASSKGGGTDTQYF
NA | TRBV5-1 | CASSLQGTATGHGYTF
NA | TRBV6-6 | CASSTGNEQFF
NA | TRBV4-1 | CASSQDRGTGNTIYF
NA | TRBV5-6 | CASSLTTGILEQYF
NA | TRBV19 | CASSISGSSNQPQHF
TRBD2 | TRBV9 | CASSVAPGPREGNEQFF
NA | TRBV3-1/TRBV3-2 | CASSQSLIPTDTQYF
TRBD1 | TRBV9 | CASSEGQGASEAFF
NA | TRBV29-1 | CSVLGQFSNYGYTF
NA | TRBV28 | CASRPEGAEGANVLTF
TRBD2 | TRBV12-3/TRBV12-4 | CASSSTGGETQYF
TRBD1 | TRBV7-9 | CASSSGTETTEAFF
TRBD1 | TRBV6-5 | CASSKRQGGSTYF
NA | TRBV30 | CAWRGGLGEAFF
NA | TRBV5-1 | CASSLATGPGNEQYF
TRBD1 | TRBV29-1 | CSVEVQGLTEAFF
TRBD1 | TRBV19 | CASSIAGQGNTEAFF
NA | TRBV2 | CASRADSSSYNEQFF
NA | TRBV5-4 | CASSRDSGNTIYF
NA | TRBV27 | CASRLNQPQHF
NA | TRBV3-1/TRBV3-2 | CASSRRGGNYGYTF
NA | TRBV6-1 | CASSDVRGQPQHF
NA | TRBV24-1 | CATKNIRNSPLHF
TRBD2 | TRBV13 | CASSSTQRGRSTDTQYF
TRBD2 | TRBV6-6 | CASVLGGAYEQYF
TRBD1 | TRBV24-1 | CATSDLPTGGTGELFF